These 28 T cell receptor beta chains share one sample of origin, sequenced in a study of T cells in pancreatic ductal adenocarcinoma. Some clones are missing from TCRdb's copy, which holds only in-frame ones; the method was immunoSEQ multiplex PCR. The sample contains approximately 5,100 clones, roughly 80% of which appear only once. The selected patients with pancreatic ductal adenocarcinoma had surgery but no neoadjuvant therapy. The sample comprised pancreatic tumor tissue. The receptors stem from a human donor with pancreatic ductal adenocarcinoma. The donor label of this sample is uncertain.

This chain joins TRBV19 and TRBJ1-5; the match to TRBD1 covers 7 bases. The CDR3 spans 14 residues. Trimming removed 10 bases from V and 3 bases from J; junction bases left unmatched: 9. CDR1 LNHDA and CDR2 SQIVND come from the germline V gene (reference sequence). The CDR3 DNA reads TGTGCCACTAAGGACACAGGGGACAATCAGCCCCAGCATTTT. Its protein product is CATKDTGDNQPQHF.

The V and J genes are TRBV16 and TRBJ1-1; 11 nucleotides line up with TRBD1. V lost 3 bases, J lost 3 bases, and 3 bases stayed unmatched. This CDR3 is 15 amino acids long. Germline loops: CDR1 KGHSY, CDR2 FQNENV. DNA for the CDR3: TGTGCCAGCAGCCACCGGGACAGGGGGTACACTGAAGCTTTCTTT. Protein product: CASSHRDRGYTEAFF.

V gene TRBV30 combines with J gene TRBJ2-7, with D tentatively TRBD1 (5 bases). This CDR3 is built from 13 residues. V was cut by 0 bases and J by 0 bases, with 6 bases left in between. Germline-derived CDR1 and CDR2 are GTSNPN and SVGIG (reference sequence). DNA for the CDR3: TGTGCCTGGAGTGTACAGGCCTCCTACGAGCAGTACTTC. It yields the protein CAWSVQASYEQYF.

The V call is TRBV2, the J call TRBJ2-2; tentatively, D is TRBD2 (6 bases). Germline CDR1 and CDR2: SNHLY and FYNNEI. Between the trimmed V and J ends, which lost 6 bases and 6 bases, there was a span of 11 bases. The CDR3 loop spans 13 amino acids. The CDR3 region has the DNA TGTGCCAGCAGGCTGGGGACTTCCGGGGAGCTGTTTTTT. Its translation: CASRLGTSGELFF.

This sequence joins TRBV9 and TRBJ2-5; D perhaps matches TRBD1 (7 bases). The CDR3 consists of 16 residues. Trimming removed 0 bases at V and 0 bases at J, with 12 bases between. Germline V lookup: CDR1 SGDLS, CDR2 YYNGEE. The CDR3, as DNA: TGTGCCAGCAGCGTAGGTTCAGGGGGGTACCAAGAGACCCAGTACTTC. Protein sequence: CASSVGSGGYQETQYF.

V gene TRBV9 combines with J gene TRBJ2-1, with 10 bases matching TRBD1. Germline assignment: CDR1 SGDLS and CDR2 YYNGEE. The length of the CDR3 is 14 residues. With V trimmed by 2 bases and J by 6 bases, 2 bases remained unmatched. This CDR3 is CASSVRDRGNEQFF. In DNA, the CDR3 is TGTGCCAGCAGCGTCCGGGACAGGGGCAATGAGCAGTTCTTC.

The genes are TRBV6-4 and TRBJ2-3, with 11 bases aligning to TRBD1. The CDR3 is made up of 15 amino acids. In germline, CDR1 is MRHNA, CDR2 SNTAGT. The junction had 1 base not matched to a gene; V was cut back by 4 bases and J by 1 base. CDR3 in DNA: TGTGCCAGCAGTGGGACAGGGGGCGGCACAGATACGCAGTATTTT. It is translated as CASSGTGGGTDTQYF.

The chain uses TRBV2 and TRBJ2-7, with 7 bases aligning to TRBD2. This CDR3 has 14 amino acids. The germline V gene encodes CDR1 SNHLY and CDR2 FYNNEI. The junction had 5 bases not matched to a gene; V was cut back by 5 bases and J by 1 base. The CDR3 region has the DNA TGTGCCAGCAGTACCCAGGGAGGGTCCTACGAGCAGTACTTC. Amino acids: CASSTQGGSYEQYF.

This rearrangement joins TRBV7-2 to TRBJ1-5; 9 nucleotides match TRBD1. From germline, CDR1 is SGHTA and CDR2 FQGNSA. Losses at the gene ends were 4 bases for V and 6 bases for J; bases not matched to a gene: 4. CDR3 length: 14 residues. The CDR3 is CASSSQGAGQPQHF. In DNA form, the CDR3 reads TGTGCCAGCAGCTCACAGGGGGCTGGTCAGCCCCAGCATTTT.

This rearrangement joins TRBV4-3 to TRBJ2-3, with 11 bases aligning to TRBD2. This CDR3 has 20 residues. Germline values: CDR1 LGHNA, CDR2 YSLEER. V shed 1 base and J 0 bases; nucleotides not matched to a gene: 12. CDR3 coding DNA: TGCGCCAGCAGCCAAGTCATTCCGGGACTAGCGGATTCTAGCACAGATACGCAGTATTTT. This encodes CASSQVIPGLADSSTDTQYF.

V is TRBV7-3 and J is TRBJ1-2, with TRBD1 identical over 12 bases. Germline loops: CDR1 SGHTA, CDR2 FQGTGA. The ends lost 5 bases at V and 3 bases at J; junction bases unmatched: 13. This CDR3 has 18 residues. Here the CDR3 reads CASSRFPPGQGAHYGYTF. CDR3 coding DNA: TGTGCCAGCAGCAGGTTTCCCCCGGGACAGGGGGCGCACTATGGCTACACCTTC.

This clone is termed medium-sized. This chain links TRBV6-1 with TRBJ1-2, with D perhaps TRBD1 (5 bases). Trimming shortened V by 1 base and J by 4 bases, and 10 bases separated the two germline ends. CDR3 size: 14 residues. Per the germline V gene, CDR1 is MNHNS and CDR2 is SASEGT. The CDR3 protein is CASSEGRGGYGYTF. The CDR3 DNA reads TGTGCCAGCAGTGAAGGAAGGGGCGGCTATGGCTACACCTTC.

This clone was detected only a few times. The rearrangement joins TRBV27 to TRBJ2-1, with D uncertain. CDR3 length equals 15 residues. V shed 0 bases and J shed 8 bases, with 14 bases lying between them. The germline gives CDR1 MNHEY, CDR2 SMNVEV (reference sequence). The chain's CDR3 is CASSLSMGFFDEQFF. The CDR3 DNA sequence: TGTGCCAGCAGTTTATCGATGGGTTTTTTCGATGAGCAGTTCTTC.

The chain is built from TRBV30 and TRBJ1-2, with D hard to call. Germline CDR1 and CDR2: GTSNPN and SVGIG (reference sequence). Trimming took 0 bases from V and 8 from J, leaving 13 bases between them. The CDR3 sequence is 13 residues long. For the CDR3, the DNA is TGTGCCTGGAGTGTAGGCCAGGTCGGAGGCTACACCTTC. As protein: CAWSVGQVGGYTF.

This clone is classed as large. The chain is built from TRBV11-2 and TRBJ2-3; D might be TRBD1 (6 bases). From germline, CDR1 is SGHAT and CDR2 FQNNGV. This CDR3 contains 16 residues. V lost 4 bases and J 1 base, leaving 15 bases between the germline ends. CDR3 DNA: TGTGCCAGCAGCTCCCTGGGGGCCGCCGGCACAGATACGCAGTATTTT. It yields the protein CASSSLGAAGTDTQYF.

Only one count was recorded for this clone. V gene TRBV2 combines with J gene TRBJ1-4; D possibly corresponds to TRBD1 (5 bases). Germline CDR1 is SNHLY and CDR2 is FYNNEI. The CDR3 sequence is 12 residues long. V lost 6 bases and J 10 bases, leaving 12 bases between the germline ends. CDR3 coding DNA: TGTGCCAGCAGGGCCCAGGGAGGAAAACTGTTTTTT. It specifies CASRAQGGKLFF.

This clone has more than one count but fewer than ten. The gene calls are TRBV10-3 and TRBJ1-1; possibly TRBD1 for D (6 bases). Trimming shortened V by 2 bases and J by 3 bases, and 10 bases separated the two germline ends. The CDR3 runs 14 residues. Germline values: CDR1 ENHRY, CDR2 SYGVKD. The CDR3 region is CAISEPGADTEAFF. The CDR3 DNA sequence: TGTGCCATCAGTGAGCCAGGGGCGGACACTGAAGCTTTCTTT.

To note about this clone: This same CDR3 is encoded by further DNA sequences in the sample. The chain joins TRBV4-3 to TRBJ2-2, with 8 positions matching TRBD1. This CDR3 has 17 amino acids. The V gene end was trimmed by 3 bases and the J gene end by 4 bases; junction bases not matched to a gene: 10. The germline V gene has CDR1 LGHNA and CDR2 YSLEER. The DNA of the CDR3 is TGCGCCAGCAGCCACAGAACAGGGGGTGGTAGCACCGGGGAGCTGTTTTTT. Translation: CASSHRTGGGSTGELFF.

The chain is built from TRBV2 and TRBJ1-2, with D possibly TRBD1 on 5 matching bases. V lost 0 bases and J 6 bases, leaving 11 bases between the germline ends. CDR3 size: 14 residues. Germline assignment: CDR1 SNHLY and CDR2 FYNNEI. CDR3: CASSEAREIHGYTF. CDR3 coding DNA: TGTGCCAGCAGTGAAGCCAGGGAGATTCATGGCTACACCTTC.

The V and J genes are TRBV14 and TRBJ1-2; D remains unclear. Germline CDR1 is SGHDN and CDR2 is FVKESK. V was shortened by 2 bases and J by 4 bases, with 11 bases between the two germline ends. There are 14 residues in the CDR3. The CDR3 DNA reads TGTGCCAGCAGCCAATTGGCCCTCAGCTATGGCTACACCTTC. Translated: CASSQLALSYGYTF.

V is TRBV7-2 and J is TRBJ1-1, with TRBD1 as a possible D gene (6 bases). The germline V gene encodes CDR1 SGHTA and CDR2 FQGNSA. The CDR3 is 16 amino acids. The V end lost 0 bases, the J end lost 1 base, and 12 bases lay between the germline ends. The CDR3, as DNA: TGTGCCAGCAGCTTAGCGCGGGTGACAGGGAACACTGAAGCTTTCTTT. This translates into CASSLARVTGNTEAFF.

The chain carries TRBV13 and TRBJ2-7; 10 bases align to TRBD2. V lost 5 bases, J lost 2 bases, and 6 bases stayed unmatched. The germline V gene has CDR1 PRHDT and CDR2 FYEKMQ (reference sequence). This CDR3 region has 15 residues. CDR3 sequence reads: CASSTSGGDPYEQYF. The CDR3 DNA sequence: TGTGCCAGCAGCACCAGCGGGGGGGACCCCTACGAGCAGTACTTC.

The chain carries TRBV9 and TRBJ1-4; 7 bases fit TRBD1. Per the germline V gene, CDR1 is SGDLS and CDR2 is YYNGEE. This CDR3 has 14 amino acids. V shed 4 bases, J shed 3 bases, and the junction held 3 bases outside the gene matches. CDR3 sequence reads: CASSFQGANEKLFF. The CDR3, as DNA: TGTGCCAGCAGCTTCCAGGGGGCTAATGAAAAACTGTTTTTT.

This chain connects TRBV28 to TRBJ1-2, with 8 bases lining up with TRBD1. The junction had 7 bases not matched to a gene; V was cut back by 7 bases and J by 3 bases. Germline V gene sequence: CDR1 MDHEN, CDR2 SYDVKM. The CDR3 totals 14 residues. The CDR3 bases are TGTGCCAGCACCATGACAGGGGCGTACTATGGCTACACCTTC. Its translation is CASTMTGAYYGYTF.

This chain links TRBV7-8 with TRBJ2-7, with D perhaps matching TRBD2 (5 bases). Germline CDR1 SGHVS, CDR2 FQNEAQ. This CDR3 contains 14 residues. Trimming stripped 2 bases from V and 2 bases from J, with 10 bases between. The DNA of the CDR3 is TGTGCCAGCAGCTTATACGGGGAAACCTACGAGCAGTACTTC. It specifies CASSLYGETYEQYF.

About this clone itself: One end of the junction varies from germline; a read error may be responsible. This sequence joins TRBV19 and TRBJ1-2, with 10 positions matching TRBD1. This CDR3 spans 11 amino acids. Germline-derived CDR1 and CDR2 are LNHDA and SQIVND (reference sequence). The chain's CDR3 is CASSQGQGFAF. Here the CDR3 DNA reads TGTGCCAGTAGCCAGGGACAGGGGTTTGCCTTC.

In the case of this clone: One junction end does not reproduce the germline sequence, and a read error may be involved. The sample carries other DNA sequences with the same CDR3. The chain joins TRBV4-3 to TRBJ2-3; TRBD2 matches 13 bases. Germline V gene lookup returns CDR1 LGHNA and CDR2 YSLEER. This CDR3 is 19 amino acids long. Here the CDR3 reads CASSQTSGGAGFGTDTQYF. CDR3 coding DNA: TGCGCCAGCAGCCAAACTAGCGGGGGGGCCGGGTTTGGCACAGATACACAGTATTTT.

This chain links TRBV28 with TRBJ1-6; no definite D call. This CDR3 contains 16 residues. The V gene's germline CDR1 is MDHEN and CDR2 SYDVKM. With 1 base removed from V and 7 bases from J, the gap between germline ends came to 14 bases. CDR3 sequence reads: CASSLLLEGTNSPLHF. DNA of the CDR3: TGTGCCAGCAGTTTATTATTGGAGGGAACAAATTCACCCCTCCACTTT.